This T cell receptor (beta chain) was found in a study of T cells in Graves' hyperthyroidism and ophthalmopathy. General study findings and limits: Blood also held most thyroid clonotypes expanded beyond 0.001. Separation of ophthalmopathy from stable hyperthyroidism was achieved by a 13 V-J model.

This clonotype has ten or more counts. The antigen is unknown. The CDR3 contains 13 residues. Germline values: CDR1 DFQATT, CDR2 SNEGSKA (reference sequence). Trimming removed 6 bases from V and 3 bases from J, with 12 bases in between. Amplification yielded TCR beta CDR3 regions, with RNA transcripts as the source. Researchers ran a first-round RT-PCR on the TCR CDR3 using the HTBI primer set. TCRdb re-called the multiplex PCR reads with MiXCR, one entry per CDR3 protein. The sample has 300,000 to 450,000 distinct CDR3 sequences; around 18% are singletons. V and J are TRBV20-1 and TRBJ1-5; D call uncertain. The clonotype originates from a woman in her forties with Graves' ophthalmopathy. The sample comprised blood. The CDR3 region is CSANGGHNQPQHF. CDR3 in DNA: TGCAGTGCAAACGGTGGGCACAATCAGCCCCAGCATTTT.